This is a list of T cell receptor beta chains from one sample in a study of T-cell reconstitution after alpha-beta-depleted transplantation in children. Via MiXCR, TCRdb re-called the PCR reads, giving one row per CDR3 protein. The sample lists under 250,000 distinct CDR3 sequences, about 6.6% seen once, with just over 5.5% in the top ten. Sequencing used PBMCs, obtained before TCRalphabeta/CD19-depleted stem cell transplant. These receptors were collected from a boy between 2 and 10 years old with acute lymphoblastic leukemia, due to receive a stem cell transplant. Each CDR3 is given with its conserved first and last residue. Each record gives: J gene, clone size, V gene, D gene, CDR3 protein, CDR3 DNA. A D gene is named only where the DNA matches it firmly. Size is omitted from some rows. Given values are once, few, many or a class for expanded clones.

TRBJ2-7,many,TRBV7-2,TRBD1,CASSAGTGVSYEQYF,TGTGCCAGCAGCGCCGGGACAGGGGTTTCCTACGAGCAGTACTTC
TRBJ2-2,few,TRBV7-8,-,CASSSLNSNTGELFF,TGTGCCAGCAGCTCCCTCAACTCAAACACCGGGGAGCTGTTTTTT
TRBJ2-5,many,TRBV5-6,TRBD2,CASTNFGGAWETQYF,TGTGCCAGCACCAACTTCGGGGGGGCCTGGGAGACCCAGTACTTC
TRBJ2-7,many,TRBV28,-,CASSERTYYEQYF,TGTGCCAGCAGCGAGAGAACCTACTACGAGCAGTACTTC
TRBJ1-4,-,TRBV4-3,-,CASSQETLAVEQGNEKLFF,TGCGCCAGCAGCCAAGAAACCCTCGCCGTGGAACAGGGTAATGAAAAACTGTTTTTT
TRBJ2-7,few,TRBV2,TRBD1,CASSGILGQGPTLYEQYF,TGTGCCAGCAGTGGGATCCTTGGACAGGGGCCTACTCTCTACGAGCAGTACTTC
TRBJ1-1,-,TRBV7-9,TRBD1,CASSRDRGRGAFF,TGTGCCAGCAGCCGGGACAGGGGGCGCGGAGCTTTCTTT
TRBJ1-5,-,TRBV28,-,CASSLAPGSPHQPQHF,TGTGCCAGCAGTTTAGCCCCCGGGTCCCCCCATCAGCCCCAGCATTTT
TRBJ2-1,many,TRBV5-6,-,CASSPRGYGGQFF,TGTGCCAGCAGCCCGAGGGGGTATGGGGGGCAGTTCTTC
TRBJ2-2,many,TRBV28,-,CASSLRRAGELFF,TGTGCCAGCAGTTTAAGGAGGGCAGGGGAGCTGTTTTTT
TRBJ1-5,-,TRBV7-2,-,CASSRWLGGNQPQHF,TGTGCCAGCAGCCGGTGGTTGGGAGGCAATCAGCCCCAGCATTTT
TRBJ2-1,many,TRBV29-1,-,CSVGRQGRSNEQFF,TGCAGCGTTGGGCGCCAGGGGAGGTCAAATGAGCAGTTCTTC
TRBJ2-3,many,TRBV20-1,-,CSARVLDTDTQYF,TGCAGTGCTCGCGTTCTGGACACAGATACGCAGTATTTT
TRBJ1-1,few,TRBV11-1,-,CASSYPGPLVGMNTEAFF,TGTGCCAGCAGCTATCCAGGCCCGCTCGTCGGGATGAACACTGAAGCTTTCTTT
TRBJ2-3,few,TRBV7-9,-,CASSLLLTFESTDTQYF,TGTGCCAGCAGCTTACTACTCACCTTCGAGAGCACAGATACGCAGTATTTT
TRBJ2-6,few,TRBV6-5,TRBD2,CASSSLAGGYSGANVLTF,TGTGCCAGCAGTTCACTAGCGGGGGGATACTCTGGGGCCAACGTCCTGACTTTC
TRBJ2-7,few,TRBV3-1,-,CASRSEGYEQYF,TGTGCCAGCAGGTCCGAGGGTTACGAGCAGTACTTC
TRBJ2-7,many,TRBV18,-,CASSPTLYEQYF,TGTGCCAGCTCACCAACTCTCTACGAGCAGTACTTC
TRBJ2-3,many,TRBV12-3/TRBV12-4,-,CASSSFGRGTDTQYF,TGTGCCAGCAGTTCCTTCGGGAGAGGCACAGATACGCAGTATTTT
TRBJ1-5,-,TRBV20-1,TRBD1,CCAKGATGGRNQPQHF,TGCTGTGCTAAAGGGGCGACAGGGGGCCGGAATCAGCCCCAGCATTTT
TRBJ2-1,few,TRBV24-1,TRBD2,CATSAIGGAFGLEQFF,TGTGCCACCAGTGCTATCGGGGGGGCGTTCGGTCTTGAGCAGTTCTTC
TRBJ2-7,-,TRBV20-1,-,CSANEGNTAPYEQYF,TGCAGTGCTAATGAAGGGAACACAGCTCCCTACGAGCAGTACTTC
TRBJ2-3,many,TRBV20-1,TRBD2,CSARAAGEVVDTQYF,TGCAGTGCTAGAGCAGCGGGAGAAGTGGTAGATACGCAGTATTTT
TRBJ1-5,many,TRBV6-2/TRBV6-3,TRBD1,CASSYGTGSNQPQHF,TGTGCCAGCAGTTACGGGACAGGTAGCAATCAGCCCCAGCATTTT
TRBJ1-5,many,TRBV28,-,CASSPPGPSSAGQPQHF,TGTGCCAGCAGCCCTCCCGGACCATCTTCGGCGGGTCAGCCCCAGCATTTT
TRBJ2-7,many,TRBV11-2,-,CASSLDSGPAQAYEQYF,TGTGCCAGCAGCTTAGACTCCGGACCGGCTCAGGCCTACGAGCAGTACTTC
TRBJ1-5,few,TRBV5-1,-,CASSLEGFNQPQHF,TGCGCCAGCAGCTTGGAGGGGTTCAATCAGCCCCAGCATTTT
TRBJ1-2,-,TRBV11-2,-,CASTMDVYGYTF,TGTGCCAGCACCATGGACGTCTATGGCTACACCTTC
TRBJ2-5,-,TRBV11-2,-,CASSLVGQTQYF,TGTGCCAGCAGCTTAGTGGGGCAGACCCAGTACTTC